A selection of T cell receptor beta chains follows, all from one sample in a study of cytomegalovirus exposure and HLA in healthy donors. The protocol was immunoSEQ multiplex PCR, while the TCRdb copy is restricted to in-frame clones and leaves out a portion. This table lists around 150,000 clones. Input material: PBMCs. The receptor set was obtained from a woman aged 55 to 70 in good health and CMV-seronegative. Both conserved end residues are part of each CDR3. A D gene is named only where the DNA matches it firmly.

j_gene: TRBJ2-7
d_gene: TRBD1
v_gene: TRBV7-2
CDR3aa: CASTDREWEQYF
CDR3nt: TGTGCCAGCACCGACAGGGAGTGGGAGCAGTACTTC

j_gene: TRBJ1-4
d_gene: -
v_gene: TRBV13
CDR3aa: CASSTFRRGTGNEKLFF
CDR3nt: TGTGCCAGCAGCACCTTCCGGAGGGGTACGGGTAATGAAAAACTGTTTTTT

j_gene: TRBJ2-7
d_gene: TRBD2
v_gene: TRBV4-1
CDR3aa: CASSQLPTSGGAYEQYF
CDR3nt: TGCGCCAGCAGCCAACTCCCCACTAGCGGGGGGGCGTACGAGCAGTACTTC

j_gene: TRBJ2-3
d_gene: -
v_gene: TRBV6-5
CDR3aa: CASRRTVISDTQYF
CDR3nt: TGTGCCAGCAGAAGGACAGTAATTTCGGATACGCAGTATTTT

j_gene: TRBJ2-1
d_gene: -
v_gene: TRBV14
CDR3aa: CASSQVRGIYYNEQFF
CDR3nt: TGTGCCAGCAGCCAAGTAAGAGGGATCTATTACAATGAGCAGTTCTTC

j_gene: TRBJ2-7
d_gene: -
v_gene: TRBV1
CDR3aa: CTSRRCRRTGVSYEQYF
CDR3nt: TGCACCAGCAGACGGTGTAGGCGGACAGGCGTGTCCTACGAGCAGTACTTC

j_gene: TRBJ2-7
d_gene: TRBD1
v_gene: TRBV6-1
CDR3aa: CASIPQDRPSYEQYF
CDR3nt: TGTGCCAGCATTCCCCAGGACAGGCCCTCCTACGAGCAGTACTTC

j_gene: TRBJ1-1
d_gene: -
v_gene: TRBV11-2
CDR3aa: CASSFTGTKNTEAFF
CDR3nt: TGTGCCAGCAGCTTCACCGGGACAAAGAACACTGAAGCTTTCTTT

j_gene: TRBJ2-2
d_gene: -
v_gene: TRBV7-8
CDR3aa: CASSLATRTSNTGELFF
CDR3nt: TGTGCCAGCAGCTTAGCGACTAGAACCTCGAACACCGGGGAGCTGTTTTTT

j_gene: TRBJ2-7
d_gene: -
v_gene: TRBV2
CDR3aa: CASTYLQFYEQYF
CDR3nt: TGTGCCAGCACTTATCTCCAGTTCTACGAGCAGTACTTC

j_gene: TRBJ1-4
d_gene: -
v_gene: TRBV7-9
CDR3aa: CASSLTGVEKLFF
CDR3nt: TGTGCCAGCAGCCTGACGGGGGTCGAAAAACTGTTTTTT

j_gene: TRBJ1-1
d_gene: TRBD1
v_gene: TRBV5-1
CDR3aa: CASSFAGQSTEAFF
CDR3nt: TGCGCCAGCAGCTTTGCGGGACAGTCCACTGAAGCTTTCTTT

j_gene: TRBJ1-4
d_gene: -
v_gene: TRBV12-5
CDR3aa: CASGLGALNEKLFF
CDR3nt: TGTGCTAGTGGTCTGGGGGCCCTTAATGAAAAACTGTTTTTT

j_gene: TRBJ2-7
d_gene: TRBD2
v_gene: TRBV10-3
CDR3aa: CAISDGTSGSYEQYF
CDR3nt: TGTGCCATCAGTGACGGGACTAGCGGCTCCTACGAGCAGTACTTC

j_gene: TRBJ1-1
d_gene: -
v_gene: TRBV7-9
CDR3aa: CASSLLPEAFF
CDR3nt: TGTGCCAGCAGCTTACTACCTGAAGCTTTCTTT

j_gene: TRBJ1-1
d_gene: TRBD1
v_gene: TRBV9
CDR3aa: CASSVGRTGPNTEAFF
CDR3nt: TGTGCCAGCAGCGTAGGTAGGACAGGGCCGAACACTGAAGCTTTCTTT

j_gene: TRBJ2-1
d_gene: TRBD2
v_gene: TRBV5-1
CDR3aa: CASSLSGTPNEQFF
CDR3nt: TGCGCCAGCAGCTTGAGCGGGACGCCGAATGAGCAGTTCTTC

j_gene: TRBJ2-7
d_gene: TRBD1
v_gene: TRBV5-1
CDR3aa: CASSLGDRSYEQYF
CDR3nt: TGCGCCAGCAGCTTGGGGGACAGATCCTACGAGCAGTACTTC

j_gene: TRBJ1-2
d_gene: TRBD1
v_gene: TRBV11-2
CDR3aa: CASSSKTGGDYGYTF
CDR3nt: TGTGCCAGCAGCTCAAAAACAGGGGGCGACTATGGCTACACCTTC

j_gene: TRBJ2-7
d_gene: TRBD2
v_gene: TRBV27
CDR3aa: CASSPRGSRGAYEQYF
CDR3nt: TGTGCCAGCAGTCCCCGCGGCTCGCGGGGGGCCTACGAGCAGTACTTC

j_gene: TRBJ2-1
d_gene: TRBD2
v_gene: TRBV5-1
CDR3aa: CASSSATSGTNEQFF
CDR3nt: TGCGCCAGCAGCTCCGCGACTAGCGGGACAAATGAGCAGTTCTTC

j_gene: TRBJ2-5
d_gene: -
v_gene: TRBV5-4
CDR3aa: CASSRAAYQETQYF
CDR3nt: TGTGCCAGCAGCCGTGCGGCCTACCAAGAGACCCAGTACTTC

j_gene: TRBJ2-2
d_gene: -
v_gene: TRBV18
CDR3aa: CASSPLVYRTTGELFF
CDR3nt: TGTGCCAGCTCACCCTTAGTTTACAGGACCACCGGGGAGCTGTTTTTT

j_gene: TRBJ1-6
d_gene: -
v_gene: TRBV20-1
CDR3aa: CSARDQGTLHF
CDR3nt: TGCAGTGCTAGAGATCAGGGCACCCTCCACTTT

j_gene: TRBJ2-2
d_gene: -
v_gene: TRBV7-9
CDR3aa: CASSSGLGALKTGELFF
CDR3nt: TGTGCCAGCAGCTCTGGGCTGGGGGCTTTGAAGACCGGGGAGCTGTTTTTT

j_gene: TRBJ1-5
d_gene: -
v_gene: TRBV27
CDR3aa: CASSQYLGGSNQPQHF
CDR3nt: TGTGCCAGCAGTCAATATCTGGGCGGGAGCAATCAGCCCCAGCATTTT

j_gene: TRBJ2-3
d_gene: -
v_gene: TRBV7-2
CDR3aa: CASSLMGGAFGTDTQYF
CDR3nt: TGTGCCAGCAGCTTAATGGGCGGGGCCTTTGGGACAGATACGCAGTATTTT

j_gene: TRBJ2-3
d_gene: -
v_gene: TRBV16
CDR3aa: CASSQSRTRGDTQYF
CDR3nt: TGTGCCAGCAGCCAATCAAGGACCAGGGGAGATACGCAGTATTTT

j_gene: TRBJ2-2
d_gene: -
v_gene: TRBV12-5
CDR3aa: CASGLVRMRPLGAGELFF
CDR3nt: TGTGCTAGTGGTTTGGTAAGGATGAGGCCCTTAGGCGCCGGGGAGCTGTTTTTT

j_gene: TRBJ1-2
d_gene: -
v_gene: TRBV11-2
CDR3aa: CASSLGRANYGYTF
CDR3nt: TGTGCCAGCAGCTTAGGTAGAGCTAACTATGGCTACACCTTC

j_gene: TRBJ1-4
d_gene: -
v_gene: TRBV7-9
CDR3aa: CASSLMGGLEKLFF
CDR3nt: TGTGCCAGCAGCTTGATGGGGGGACTCGAAAAACTGTTTTTT

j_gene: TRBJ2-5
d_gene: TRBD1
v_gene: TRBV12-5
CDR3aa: CASGTRQGGEETQYF
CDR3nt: TGTGCTAGTGGTACGCGACAGGGCGGAGAAGAGACCCAGTACTTC

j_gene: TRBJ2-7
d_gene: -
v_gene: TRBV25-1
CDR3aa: CASSDMGHSYEQYF
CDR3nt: TGTGCCAGCAGTGATATGGGCCACTCCTACGAGCAGTACTTC

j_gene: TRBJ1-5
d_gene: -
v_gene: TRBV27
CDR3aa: CASSLRGSSNQPQHF
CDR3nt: TGTGCCAGCAGTTTAAGGGGTTCTAGCAATCAGCCCCAGCATTTT

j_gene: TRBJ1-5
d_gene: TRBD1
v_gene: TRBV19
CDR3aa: CASSIEGQGAGQPQHF
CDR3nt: TGTGCCAGTAGTATTGAGGGACAGGGGGCTGGTCAGCCCCAGCATTTT

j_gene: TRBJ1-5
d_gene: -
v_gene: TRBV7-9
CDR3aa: CASSLQGNQPQHF
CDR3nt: TGTGCCAGCAGCTTACAGGGGAATCAGCCCCAGCATTTT

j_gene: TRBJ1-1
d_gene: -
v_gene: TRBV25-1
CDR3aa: CASSERGGTEAFF
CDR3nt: TGTGCCAGCAGTGAACGAGGAGGGACTGAAGCTTTCTTT

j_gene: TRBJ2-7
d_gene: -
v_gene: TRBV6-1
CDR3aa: CASSWAVYEQYF
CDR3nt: TGTGCCAGCAGTTGGGCAGTCTACGAGCAGTACTTC

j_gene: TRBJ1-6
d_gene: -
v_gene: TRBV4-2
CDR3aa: CASSQDLRTVINSPLHF
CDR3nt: TGTGCCAGCAGCCAAGATCTCCGTACAGTTATTAATTCACCCCTCCACTTT

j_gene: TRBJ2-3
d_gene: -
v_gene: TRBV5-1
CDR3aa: CASSLIQGAADTQYF
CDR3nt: TGCGCCAGCAGCTTGATTCAAGGGGCAGCGGATACGCAGTATTTT

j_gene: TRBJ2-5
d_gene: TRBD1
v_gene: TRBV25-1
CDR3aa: CASSDPGTGETQYF
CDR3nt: TGTGCCAGCAGTGATCCGGGGACAGGGGAGACCCAGTACTTC

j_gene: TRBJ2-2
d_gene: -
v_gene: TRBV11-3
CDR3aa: CASSSRGGGELFF
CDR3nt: TGTGCCAGCAGCTCCAGGGGTGGCGGGGAGCTGTTTTTT

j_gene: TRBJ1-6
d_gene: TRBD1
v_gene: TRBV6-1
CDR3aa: CASSDPGQGFMPLHF
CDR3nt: TGTGCCAGCAGTGATCCGGGACAGGGCTTCATGCCCCTCCACTTT

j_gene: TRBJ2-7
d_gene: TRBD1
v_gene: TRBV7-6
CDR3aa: CASSYRGSAGYEQYF
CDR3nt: TGTGCCAGCAGCTACAGGGGGTCGGCAGGCTACGAGCAGTACTTC